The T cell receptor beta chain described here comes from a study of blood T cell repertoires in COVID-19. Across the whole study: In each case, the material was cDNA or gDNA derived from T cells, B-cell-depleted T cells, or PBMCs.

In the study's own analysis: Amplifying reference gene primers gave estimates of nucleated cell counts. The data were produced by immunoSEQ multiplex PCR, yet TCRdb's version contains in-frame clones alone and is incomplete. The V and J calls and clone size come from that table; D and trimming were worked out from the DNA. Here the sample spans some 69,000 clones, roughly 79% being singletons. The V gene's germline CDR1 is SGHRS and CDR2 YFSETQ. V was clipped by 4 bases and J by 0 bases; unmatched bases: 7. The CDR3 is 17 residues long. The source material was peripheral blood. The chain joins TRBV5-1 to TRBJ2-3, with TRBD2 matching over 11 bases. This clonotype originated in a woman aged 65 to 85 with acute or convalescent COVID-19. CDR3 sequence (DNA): TGCGCCAGCAGCCCGGGACTAGCGGTATATAGCACAGATACGCAGTATTTT. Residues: CASSPGLAVYSTDTQYF.